The 25 T cell receptor beta chains below all came from one sample that was sequenced in a study of T-cell memory formation after mild COVID-19. TCRdb used MiXCR to reprocess the 5' RACE reads, holding one entry per CDR3 protein. This table holds more than 350,000 distinct CDR3 sequences, roughly 15% found once. Source material: PBMCs or a T cell subset sorted from them (not recorded which). The receptors were sampled from a man between 18 and 29 years old who had mild COVID-19 (a few samples of this study predate the infection). Cell type and time point are not known.

V and J are TRBV25-1 and TRBJ1-1; 9 bases match TRBD1. CDR1 MGHDK and CDR2 SYGVNS come from the germline V gene. CDR3 length: 16 residues. Trimming at V came to 1 base and at J to 0 bases, leaving 3 bases not matched to a gene. CDR3 nucleotides: TGTGCCAGCAGTGAATTGGGACAGGGTATGAACACTGAAGCTTTCTTT. Protein: CASSELGQGMNTEAFF.

The V call is TRBV7-2, the J call TRBJ2-6; D not certain. The V gene lost 4 bases and the J gene lost 0 bases, with 7 bases spanning the gap. The CDR3 spans 15 residues. Per germline, CDR1 SGHTA and CDR2 FQGNSA. CDR3 region: CASSSFNSGANVLTF. The CDR3, as DNA: TGTGCCAGCAGCTCGTTTAACTCTGGGGCCAACGTCCTGACTTTC.

The chain joins TRBV7-9 to TRBJ1-1; 10 bases align to TRBD1. Germline-derived CDR1 and CDR2 are SEHNR and FQNEAQ (reference sequence). Trimming at V came to 3 bases and at J to 7 bases, leaving 8 bases not matched to a gene. The CDR3 sequence is 15 residues long. The CDR3 nucleotides read TGTGCCAGCAGCTTCACCGGGACAGGGGTGGGTGAAGCTTTCTTT. Translating it yields CASSFTGTGVGEAFF.

This clonotype was recorded many times. The chain combines TRBV7-2 with TRBJ1-5; 7 nucleotides match TRBD1. Trimming at V came to 4 bases and at J to 1 base, leaving 7 bases not matched to a gene. This CDR3 spans 16 amino acids. The V gene's germline CDR1 is SGHTA and CDR2 FQGNSA. As DNA, the CDR3 is TGTGCCAGCAGCTCGTACAGGGGTTCGAGCAATCAGCCCCAGCATTTT. Its protein is CASSSYRGSSNQPQHF.

This clonotype was seen only a few times. CDR3 DNA sequence: TGCAGTGCTAGATTTCGGGCAGGGGGGGAAACTGAAGCTTTCTTT. Translated: CSARFRAGGETEAFF. The chain carries TRBV20-1 and TRBJ1-1, with 7 bases that match TRBD1. The ends lost 2 bases at V and 5 bases at J; junction bases unmatched: 11. Germline CDR1 DFQATT, CDR2 SNEGSKA (reference sequence). The CDR3 length is 15 residues.

This clonotype has a handful of counts. The chain joins TRBV20-1 to TRBJ2-7; a weak D match, TRBD1 (6 bases). CDR3 length: 11 residues. Trimming removed 6 bases from V and 5 bases from J, with 11 bases in between. Germline CDR1 and CDR2: DFQATT and SNEGSKA (reference sequence). CDR3 region: CSALQGNEQYV. The CDR3 coding sequence is TGCAGTGCCCTGCAGGGGAACGAGCAGTACGTC.

This clonotype was counted many times. This rearrangement joins TRBV7-6 to TRBJ2-3, with 9 bases aligning to TRBD2. J was trimmed by 4 bases and V by 4 bases; bases with no gene match: 9. The CDR3 runs to 16 residues. The germline CDR1 and CDR2 sequences are SGHVS and FNYEAQ. The CDR3 DNA reads TGTGCCAGCAGCTCGGGGCAGCGGGGGGATGCAGATACGCAGTATTTT. As protein: CASSSGQRGDADTQYF.

This clonotype showed up just a few times. This chain uses TRBV18 with TRBJ2-3; tentatively, D is TRBD1 (5 bases). The V end was cut by 5 bases, the J end by 4 bases, with 13 bases between. The CDR3 length is 14 residues. Germline V gene lookup returns CDR1 KGHSH and CDR2 LQKENI. CDR3 sequence: CASSTPGIPDTQYF. The CDR3, as DNA: TGTGCCAGCTCAACCCCAGGGATCCCAGATACGCAGTATTTT.

This clonotype was picked up a small number of times. The rearrangement links TRBV3-1 to TRBJ1-1; 7 nucleotides align to TRBD1. The CDR3 has 14 residues. In germline, CDR1 is LGHDT, CDR2 YNNKEL (reference sequence). J gave up 6 bases and V 4 bases, and 8 bases lay outside the gene matches. The CDR3 DNA reads TGTGCCAGCAGCCCGACAGGGCGGCTTCCTGAAGCTTTCTTT. Translating gives CASSPTGRLPEAFF.

This clonotype came up a few times. The chain couples TRBV7-9 to TRBJ1-1; no clear D. The V and J ends lost 6 bases and 1 base respectively, with 12 bases between them. Germline CDR1 is SEHNR and CDR2 is FQNEAQ (reference sequence). The CDR3 is 14 residues long. The CDR3 is CASRPMTGNTEAFF. The DNA of the CDR3 is TGTGCCAGCAGGCCAATGACGGGGAACACTGAAGCTTTCTTT.

This clonotype was observed many times. The chain recombines TRBV5-1 with TRBJ2-3, with 8 bases fitting TRBD1. Germline CDR1 reads SGHRS; CDR2 reads YFSETQ. V lost 0 bases to trimming and J lost 1 base; unmatched junction nucleotides: 4. CDR3 length: 16 residues. The CDR3 loop reads CASSLAVTGGTDTQYF. The CDR3, as DNA: TGCGCCAGCAGCTTGGCCGTGACAGGGGGCACAGATACGCAGTATTTT.

The rearrangement links TRBV7-2 to TRBJ1-5; D remains unclear. This CDR3 has 14 amino acids. The ends were cut back, 1 base at V and 5 bases at J, with 9 bases in the middle. Germline CDR1 SGHTA, CDR2 FQGNSA. CDR3 region: CASSLESGDQPQHF. DNA of the CDR3: TGTGCCAGCAGCTTAGAAAGCGGAGATCAGCCCCAGCATTTT.

CDR3 nucleotide sequence: TGCGCCAGCAGCTTGGTAGGTCAGAACCAAGAGACCCAGTACTTC. The encoded protein is CASSLVGQNQETQYF. This chain connects TRBV5-1 to TRBJ2-5; D ambiguous. Trimming removed 0 bases from V and 0 bases from J, with 9 bases in between. Germline V gives CDR1 SGHRS, CDR2 YFSETQ. The CDR3 length is 15 residues.

The V gene is TRBV9, the J gene TRBJ2-2, with 9 bases that match TRBD2. Germline V CDR1 and CDR2: SGDLS, YYNGEE. There are 17 residues in the CDR3. The V gene end was trimmed by 0 bases and the J gene end by 7 bases; junction bases not matched to a gene: 10. In nucleotides, the CDR3 is TGTGCCAGCAGCGTAGTAGAAAAGCGGGGGGTAGACGGGGAGCTGTTTTTT. Protein: CASSVVEKRGVDGELFF.

About this clonotype itself: One end of the junction fails to match germline, which may point to a read error. This rearrangement joins TRBV6-4 to TRBJ1-6; tentative D call: TRBD1 (6 bases). The CDR3 loop spans 15 amino acids. Germline V gene data show CDR1 as MRHNA and CDR2 as SNTAGT. In DNA form, the CDR3 reads TGTGCCAGCAGTGAGTCCACAGGGTATAATTCACCCATCCACTTT. Translated: CASSESTGYNSPIHF.

The chain employs TRBV4-1 and TRBJ1-6; the D is unclear. V was cut by 0 bases and J by 10 bases, with 7 bases left in between. CDR1 and CDR2 (germline): MGHRA, YSYEKL. The CDR3 is made up of 13 amino acids. The CDR3 sequence is CASSQELGSPLHF. The CDR3 DNA sequence: TGCGCCAGCAGCCAAGAGCTGGGGTCACCCCTCCACTTT.

The chain joins TRBV4-3 to TRBJ2-3; no clear D gene. V was clipped by 3 bases and J by 6 bases, with 22 bases between them. Germline CDR1 and CDR2: LGHNA and YSLEER. This CDR3 is 17 amino acids long. CDR3 residues: CASSQGISVPEPDTQYF. The CDR3 bases are TGCGCCAGCAGCCAGGGGATTTCGGTCCCAGAGCCGGATACGCAGTATTTT.

The gene calls are TRBV7-3 and TRBJ2-5, with D unresolved. This CDR3 is built from 12 residues. Germline V lookup: CDR1 SGHTA, CDR2 FQGTGA. Trimming took 8 bases from V and 5 from J, leaving 12 bases between them. CDR3 nucleotide sequence: TGTGCCAGCGGACGGATGGGGGAGACCCAGTACTTC. The encoded protein is CASGRMGETQYF.

The chain combines TRBV6-1 with TRBJ2-1; 9 bases match TRBD2. The CDR3 has 15 amino acids. In germline, CDR1 is MNHNS, CDR2 SASEGT. J was trimmed by 4 bases and V by 8 bases; bases with no gene match: 9. The CDR3 is CASAEAGGRYNEQFF. Here the CDR3 DNA reads TGTGCCAGCGCCGAAGCGGGGGGCCGTTACAATGAGCAGTTCTTC.

In its sample, this clonotype was seen a few times. The CDR3 bases are TGTGCCACCAGGGGGGACTTTTACAACACCGGGGAGCTGTTTTTT. Its protein is CATRGDFYNTGELFF. The V gene is TRBV15, the J gene TRBJ2-2; D is possibly TRBD2 (6 bases). This CDR3 has 15 amino acids. V was cut by 6 bases and J by 2 bases, with 13 bases left in between. Germline CDR1 is LNHNV and CDR2 is YYDKDF (reference sequence).

This chain links TRBV19 with TRBJ1-1; D possibly corresponds to TRBD1 (5 bases). Germline lookup yields CDR1 LNHDA and CDR2 SQIVND (reference sequence). Trimming cost V 8 bases and J 2 bases, with 21 bases left between them. The CDR3 is 16 residues long. Here the CDR3 DNA reads TGTGCCAGTCGCCACCAGCGGGGGACGGGTAACACTGAAGCTTTCTTT. Its protein is CASRHQRGTGNTEAFF.

The rearrangement links TRBV14 to TRBJ2-1, with D hard to call. V was pared by 1 base and J by 10 bases, with 8 bases between. Germline V lookup: CDR1 SGHDN, CDR2 FVKESK. There are 12 residues in the CDR3. The CDR3 protein is CASSQGAVEQFF. The CDR3 DNA reads TGTGCCAGCAGCCAAGGGGCGGTCGAGCAGTTCTTC.

V usage is TRBV3-1 and J usage is TRBJ2-5; D gene ambiguous. Deletions cut 4 bases from V and 5 bases from J, with 14 bases between. Germline V lookup: CDR1 LGHDT, CDR2 YNNKEL (reference sequence). The CDR3 consists of 14 residues. CDR3 nucleotide sequence: TGTGCCAGCAGCCGTTGGCAGGACGGGGAGACCCAGTACTTC. Translated: CASSRWQDGETQYF.

The J gene is TRBJ2-7, the V gene TRBV29-1; D remains unclear. The germline CDR1 and CDR2 sequences are SQVTM and ANQGSEA. CDR3 length: 12 residues. V was trimmed by 8 bases and J by 2 bases, leaving 13 bases between them. The CDR3: CSITKYPYEQYF. The CDR3 nucleotides read TGCAGCATTACAAAGTACCCCTACGAGCAGTACTTC.

This clonotype was detected a few times. The chain links TRBV7-2 to TRBJ1-1, with D possibly being TRBD1 (5 bases). The germline CDR1 and CDR2 sequences are SGHTA and FQGNSA. This CDR3 has 15 amino acids. The V gene lost 1 base and the J gene lost 8 bases, with 17 bases spanning the gap. This chain's CDR3 is CASSLDRERTIEAFF. As DNA, the CDR3 is TGTGCCAGCAGCTTAGATCGGGAACGGACAATCGAAGCTTTCTTT.